This T cell receptor beta chain comes out of a study of CD8+ T cells in alopecia areata. Study-level information: Tofacitinib administration persisted for 6 to 18 months, succeeded by 6 months off drug.

CDR3 length: 14 amino acids. The J segment lost 5 bases and the V segment lost 6 bases, leaving 11 bases of the junction unmatched. Per the germline V gene, CDR1 is SQVTM and CDR2 is ANQGSEA. The authors extracted RNA and reverse transcribed it into cDNA as the sequencing template. Generated by immunoSEQ multiplex PCR, the TCRdb table keeps only in-frame clones and is missing some. This sample yields about 150,000 clones, of which 40% to 50% are seen a single time; approximately 6.8% belongs to the top ten. The chain is built from TRBV29-1 and TRBJ2-5, with 8 positions matching TRBD1. Sequenced input: CD4+ T cells sorted from blood. This TCR derives from a human donor with alopecia areata. CDR3 region: CSVPGGPRVETQYF. The CDR3 DNA sequence: TGCAGCGTCCCAGGGGGCCCAAGGGTGGAGACCCAGTACTTC. The variable domain in full, with the rest retrieved from reference TRBV29-1 and TRBJ2-5, is SAVISQKPSRDICQRGTSLTIQCQVDSQVTMMFWYRQQPGQSLTLIATANQGSEATYESGFVIDKFPISRPNLTFSTLTVSNMSPEDSSIYLCSVPGGPRVETQYFGPGTRLLVL.